This T cell receptor (beta chain) was sequenced during a study of T-cell memory formation after mild COVID-19 (dated by TCRdb to the early 2020s). Regarding the study in general: TCR sequence clusters from the two donors were found to be largely donor specific. In two donors, T-cell clones that expanded and contracted after mild COVID-19 were followed by sequencing TCRalpha and TCRbeta repertoires longitudinally. The cohort was made up of two young adult volunteers, one female and one male, who were previously healthy. Results the study describes overall, beyond this receptor: The study covered only a couple of mild cases, and larger cohorts including severe cases with pre-infection samples were considered necessary. The detection of some responding clones in pre-infection memory suggests that pre-existing cross-reactive memory T cells joined the SARS-CoV-2 response. The second-wave clones that peaked on day 37 were not confirmed to be SARS-CoV-2 specific. Contracting CD4+ clones were found mainly in CM and EM memory subsets, while CD8+ clones were enriched in EMRA. Clones contracting from day 15 to 85 had balanced CD4/CD8 phenotypes, while a second wave expanding from day 15 to 37 was biased towards CD4+.

Ficoll-Paque density gradient centrifugation was the method used to isolate PBMCs. Trimming costs V 7 bases and J 2 bases, and their ends lie 17 bases apart. CDR1 and CDR2 (SEHNR, FQNEAQ) derive from the germline V gene (reference sequence). Inclusive of the bounding cysteine and phenylalanine, the CDR3 is 15 residues long. The sequence is cut down to CDR3 DNA, 45 bases in frame from base 1. A remark on this clonotype: The antigen it binds to is not known. No base quality values were provided; no much bigger clone lies one nucleotide off.

The instrument was an Illumina NovaSeq 6000. cDNA libraries for TCRalpha and TCRbeta were prepared by 5'RACE using constant-segment primers, with sample barcodes and unique molecular identifiers added. RNA was extracted from every sample with Trizol reagent. Library amplification was performed in two PCR steps, and a second sample barcode and Illumina TruSeq adapters were introduced in the second step. Libraries were sequenced on an Illumina NovaSeq with 2 x 150 bp paired-end reads. Under the source paper's analysis protocol: Demultiplexing of reads and collapsing into UMI-guided consensus sequences were performed with migec v1.2.7. Using mixcr v2.1.11, UMI consensuses were aligned to TRA and TRB V and J templates and then assembled into clonotypes. Expanded or contracted clonotypes were those called significant by both edgeR and NoisET, with noise models trained on biological replicates. For edgeR calls, the cutoffs were a false discovery rate-adjusted p below 0.01 and a log2 fold-change threshold of 1. As an exploratory analysis of dynamics, PCA with hierarchical clustering was applied to max-normalized trajectories of the 1000 most abundant clonotypes. Separately sequenced CD4+ and CD8+ repertoires were used to assign a CD4 or CD8 phenotype to each responding clone. TCRdb trimmed public reads at Q25 via fastp, called clones via MiXCR and kept in-frame beta chains. Every distinct CDR3 protein forms one entry, paired with its most common genes and DNA. TCRdb, not the authors, supplied the V and J calls. The sample yields around 83,000 distinct CDR3 sequences; approximately 23% were counted once. 42% of the sample is held by the ten biggest clonotypes.

The sequence is built from TRBV7-9 and TRBJ1-2, with TRBD1 perhaps the D gene, on 6 matching bases. The specimen sequenced was PBMCs or a T cell subset sorted from them (not recorded which). The sequence was collected from a man between 18 and 29 years old who had mild COVID-19 (a few samples of this study predate the infection). The sample titles of this study are shuffled in the database, so cell type and time point are left out; the donor was told from shared clones. The CDR3 in this case is CASTPEGGGNYGYTF. The nucleotide sequence is TGTGCCAGCACCCCCGAGGGGGGGGGAAACTATGGCTACACCTTC.